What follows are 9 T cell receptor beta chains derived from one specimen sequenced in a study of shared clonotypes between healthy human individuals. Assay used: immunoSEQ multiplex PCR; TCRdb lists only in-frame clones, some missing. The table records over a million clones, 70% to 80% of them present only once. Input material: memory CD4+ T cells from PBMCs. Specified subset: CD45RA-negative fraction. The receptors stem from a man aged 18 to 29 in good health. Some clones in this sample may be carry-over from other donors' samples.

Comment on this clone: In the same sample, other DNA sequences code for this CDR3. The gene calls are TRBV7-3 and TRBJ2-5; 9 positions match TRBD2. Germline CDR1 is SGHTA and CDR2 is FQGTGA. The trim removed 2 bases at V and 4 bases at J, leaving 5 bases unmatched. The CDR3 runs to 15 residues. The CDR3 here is CASSLGLAGLETQYF. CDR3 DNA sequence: TGTGCCAGCAGCTTAGGTCTAGCGGGGCTAGAGACCCAGTACTTC.

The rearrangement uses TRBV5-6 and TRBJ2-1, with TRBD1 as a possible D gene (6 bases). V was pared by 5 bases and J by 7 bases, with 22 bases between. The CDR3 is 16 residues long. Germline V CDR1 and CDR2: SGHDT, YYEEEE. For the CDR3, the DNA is TGTGCCAGCAGGACTGAGGGGGATAGTTATGTGAATGAGCAGTTCTTC. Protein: CASRTEGDSYVNEQFF.

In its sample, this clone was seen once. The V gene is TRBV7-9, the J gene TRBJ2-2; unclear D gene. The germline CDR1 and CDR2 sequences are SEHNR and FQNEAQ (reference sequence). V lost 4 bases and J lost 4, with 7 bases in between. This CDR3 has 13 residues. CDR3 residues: CASSSSGTGELFF. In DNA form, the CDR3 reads TGTGCCAGCAGCTCCTCGGGCACCGGGGAGCTGTTTTTT.

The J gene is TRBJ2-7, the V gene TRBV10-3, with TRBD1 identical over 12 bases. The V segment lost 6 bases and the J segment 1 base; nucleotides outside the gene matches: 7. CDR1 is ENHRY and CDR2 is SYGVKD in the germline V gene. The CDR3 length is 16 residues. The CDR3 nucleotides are TGTGCCATCAGACAACCGGGACAGGGGGCATCCTACGAGCAGTACTTC. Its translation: CAIRQPGQGASYEQYF.

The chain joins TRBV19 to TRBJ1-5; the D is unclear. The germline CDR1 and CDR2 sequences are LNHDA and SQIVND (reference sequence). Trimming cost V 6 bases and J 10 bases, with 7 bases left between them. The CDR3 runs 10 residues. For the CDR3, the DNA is TGTGCCAGTAGCGGACCTCCCCAGCATTTT. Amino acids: CASSGPPQHF.

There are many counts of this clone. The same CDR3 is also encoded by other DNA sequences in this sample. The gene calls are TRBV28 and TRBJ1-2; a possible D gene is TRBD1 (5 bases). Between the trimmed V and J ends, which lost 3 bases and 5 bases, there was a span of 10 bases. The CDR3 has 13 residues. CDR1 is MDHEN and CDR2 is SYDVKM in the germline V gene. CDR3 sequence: CASSFQGGYGYTF. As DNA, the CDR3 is TGTGCCAGCAGTTTCCAGGGAGGGTATGGCTACACCTTC.

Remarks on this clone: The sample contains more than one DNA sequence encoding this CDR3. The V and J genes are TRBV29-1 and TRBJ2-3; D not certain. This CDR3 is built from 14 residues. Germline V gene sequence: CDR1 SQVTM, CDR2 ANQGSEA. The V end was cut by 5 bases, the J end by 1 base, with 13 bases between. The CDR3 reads CSVLGGRGTDTQYF. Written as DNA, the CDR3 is TGCAGCGTTCTGGGCGGAAGGGGCACAGATACGCAGTATTTT.

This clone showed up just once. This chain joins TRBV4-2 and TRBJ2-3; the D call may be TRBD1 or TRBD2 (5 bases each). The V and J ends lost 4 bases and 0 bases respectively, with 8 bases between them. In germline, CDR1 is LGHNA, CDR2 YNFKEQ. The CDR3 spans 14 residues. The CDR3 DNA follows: TGTGCCAGCAGCCTTGGGGGTAGCACAGATACGCAGTATTTT. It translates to CASSLGGSTDTQYF.

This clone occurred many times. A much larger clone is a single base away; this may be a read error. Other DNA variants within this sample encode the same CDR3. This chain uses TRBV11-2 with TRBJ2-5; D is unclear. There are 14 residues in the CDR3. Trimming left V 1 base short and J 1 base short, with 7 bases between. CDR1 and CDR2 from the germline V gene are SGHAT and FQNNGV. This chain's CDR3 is CASSLGQIQETQYF. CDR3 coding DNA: TGTGCCAGCAGCTTAGGGCAGATCCAAGAGACCCAGTACTTC.